This T cell receptor (beta chain) appears in the sequencing data of a study of T-cell memory formation after mild COVID-19. The germline V gene encodes CDR1 SNHLY and CDR2 FYNNEI. V was trimmed by 8 bases and J by 4 bases, leaving 16 bases between them. The CDR3 covers 14 residues. One entry per CDR3 protein, called by TCRdb with MiXCR from the 5' RACE reads. The sample records about 240,000 distinct CDR3 sequences, 8% to 9.5% being singletons. Ten or more counts support this clonotype. The antigen is not known. Regarding the study as a whole: The study found contracting CD4+ clones mainly in CM and EM and contracting CD8+ clones in EMRA. Clones contracting day 15 to 85 were balanced CD4/CD8; later expanders leaned CD4+.

Sequencing was performed on PBMCs or a T cell subset sorted from them (not recorded which). This TCR was recovered from a man in his late teens or twenties who had mild COVID-19 (a few samples of this study predate the infection). Cell type and time point are not known. This rearrangement joins TRBV2 to TRBJ2-3, with D tentatively TRBD1 or TRBD2 (5 bases each). Here the CDR3 reads CASQWDPISDTQYF. The CDR3 region has the DNA TGTGCCAGCCAGTGGGACCCTATTTCAGATACGCAGTATTTT.